Listed below are T cell receptor beta chains from one sample, sequenced in a study of blood T cell repertoires in COVID-19. The repertoire was sequenced with immunoSEQ multiplex PCR; TCRdb's copy has only in-frame clones and lacks some. Of fewer than 350,000 clones in the sample, about 91% were seen once. The sequencing input was PBMCs or T cells enriched from blood (not recorded which). The origin of the receptors is a middle-aged man who had been exposed to COVID-19. Each CDR3 is given with its conserved first and last residue. A D gene is named only where the DNA matches it firmly.

V	D	J	DNA	CDR3
TRBV7-8	-	TRBJ1-2	TGTGCCAGACAAAGTACAGGGTCCGACTATGGCTACACCTTC	CARQSTGSDYGYTF
TRBV7-2	TRBD2	TRBJ2-7	TGTGCCAGCAGCTTGGGACTAGCGGAGACCTACGAGCAGTACTTC	CASSLGLAETYEQYF
TRBV18	-	TRBJ1-1	TGTGCCAGCTCACCGGAACAGGTGAACACTGAAGCTTTCTTT	CASSPEQVNTEAFF
TRBV28	-	TRBJ1-1	TGTGCCAGCAGTGCCCAGACATTTGTGGGGAACACTGAAGCTTTCTTT	CASSAQTFVGNTEAFF
TRBV6-2/TRBV6-3	-	TRBJ2-2	TGTGCCAGCAGTTACGCCCGACTGGACACCGGGGAGCTGTTTTTT	CASSYARLDTGELFF
TRBV11-3	-	TRBJ2-1	TGTGCCAGCAGCCCGACAACTAAGGGGGAGCAGTTCTTC	CASSPTTKGEQFF
TRBV28	-	TRBJ2-1	TGTGCCAGCAGTTTTTACAGAGCCTACAATGAGCAGTTCTTC	CASSFYRAYNEQFF
TRBV4-2	-	TRBJ2-3	TGTGCCAGCAGCCAAGGGGGGGACACAGATACGCAGTATTTT	CASSQGGDTDTQYF
TRBV6-2/TRBV6-3	TRBD1	TRBJ2-7	TGTGCCAGCAGTTACTCAGGGGGCGATCCTCTCGAGCAGTACTTC	CASSYSGGDPLEQYF
TRBV12-5	-	TRBJ1-3	TGTGCTAGTGGTCAGGGTAGGACCATATATTTT	CASGQGRTIYF
TRBV3-1/TRBV3-2	-	TRBJ1-2	TGTGCCAGCAGCCAAGAACATGGCTTTAGCGGCTACACCTTC	CASSQEHGFSGYTF
TRBV24-1	TRBD2	TRBJ2-1	TGTGCCATTGCCGTCGGGACTAGCTCCTACAATGAGCAGTTCTTC	CAIAVGTSSYNEQFF
TRBV4-1	TRBD1	TRBJ1-5	TGCGCCAGCAGCCTAGGACAGGGAAATCAGCCCCAGCATTTT	CASSLGQGNQPQHF
TRBV3-1/TRBV3-2	-	TRBJ1-5	TGTGCCAGCAGCCAAGATTTTACGGCGGAGCCCCAGCATTTT	CASSQDFTAEPQHF
TRBV9	-	TRBJ1-5	TGTGCCAGCTCACGGGACTTAAATCAGCCCCAGCATTTT	CASSRDLNQPQHF
TRBV5-4	-	TRBJ1-1	TGTGCCAGCAGCTTGGCATTGTCAAACACTGAAGCTTTCTTT	CASSLALSNTEAFF
TRBV19	TRBD1	TRBJ2-2	TGTGCCAGTAGTCCGCCCGGGACAGGGGGTTTTCGCGCCGGGGAGCTGTTTTTT	CASSPPGTGGFRAGELFF
TRBV5-1	-	TRBJ1-4	TGCGCCAGCGGGAGGGGCACAACTAATGAAAAACTGTTTTTT	CASGRGTTNEKLFF
TRBV28	-	TRBJ1-6	TGTGCCAGCACCTATACCGGGATTTCGGGGGGAGGTTCACCCCTCCACTTT	CASTYTGISGGGSPLHF
TRBV27	-	TRBJ2-1	TGTGCCAGCACGCTTCGGGGAACCTACAATGAGCAGTTCTTC	CASTLRGTYNEQFF